The 28 T cell receptor beta chains in this list originate from one sample, sequenced in a study of T cells in Graves' hyperthyroidism and ophthalmopathy (dated by TCRdb to between 2018 and 2021). Receptors were amplified or captured by multiplex PCR. Sequenced using an Illumina HiSeq 2000. The TCR beta CDR3 regions were amplified from RNA transcripts. The TCR CDR3 was subjected to a first round of RT-PCR using the HTBI primer set and the Qiagen OneStep RT-PCR kit. The raw public data were reprocessed by TCRdb itself: fastp quality trimming at Q25, MiXCR clonotype calling, in-frame beta chains only. Rows with one shared CDR3 protein collapse into an entry with the most common genes and DNA. This sample holds 600,000 to 700,000 distinct CDR3 sequences; nearly 45% were observed only once. About 7% of the sample belongs to the ten largest clones. Sequenced material: peripheral blood or thyroid tissue (not recorded which). The receptor source for this set is an adult man with Graves' disease, either hyperthyroidism or ophthalmopathy (not recorded which).

J is TRBJ2-2 and V is TRBV7-4; D is ambiguous. The CDR3 is 14 amino acids. The V and J ends lost 6 bases and 2 bases respectively, with 10 bases between them. CDR1 and CDR2 from the germline V gene are SGHVT and SQSDAQ. The DNA for the CDR3 is TGTGCCAGCAGTTTTTGGTTAAACACCGGGGAGCTGTTTTTT. Translating it yields CASSFWLNTGELFF.

The rearrangement uses TRBV2 and TRBJ2-4, with 8 nucleotides matching TRBD2. CDR3 size: 11 residues. V shed 4 bases, J shed 12 bases, and the junction held 2 bases outside the gene matches. CDR1 is SNHLY and CDR2 is FYNNEI in the germline V gene. CDR3 amino acids: CASSVRGDQYF. In DNA, the CDR3 is TGTGCCAGCAGTGTGCGGGGGGATCAGTACTTC.

The chain uses TRBV15 and TRBJ2-5; 9 nucleotides align to TRBD2. J lost 0 bases, V lost 0 bases, and 5 bases had no gene match. The CDR3 contains 17 residues. Germline CDR1 reads LNHNV; CDR2 reads YYDKDF (reference sequence). The CDR3, as DNA: TGTGCCACCAGCAGAGATCTTGGCGGGAGGGACCAAGAGACCCAGTACTTC. Its protein product is CATSRDLGGRDQETQYF.

The chain combines TRBV5-4 with TRBJ1-3, with D unclear. Trimming cost V 4 bases and J 3 bases, with 11 bases left between them. Germline-derived CDR1 and CDR2 are SGHNT and YYREEE (reference sequence). The length of the CDR3 is 14 residues. The CDR3, as DNA: TGTGCCAGCAGCGGCTCAGTGGTTGGAAACACCATATATTTT. Protein: CASSGSVVGNTIYF.

V usage is TRBV7-9 and J usage is TRBJ2-3; 10 positions agree with TRBD2. V dropped 5 bases and J dropped 8; count of bases not matched to a gene: 4. This CDR3 spans 13 amino acids. Germline V gene sequence: CDR1 SEHNR, CDR2 FQNEAQ (reference sequence). The CDR3 is CASSPRLAGTQYF. CDR3 bases: TGTGCCAGCAGCCCTCGACTAGCGGGTACGCAGTATTTT.

This clonotype appeared a few times. The chain combines TRBV2 with TRBJ1-2; TRBD1 agrees at 7 bases. This CDR3 spans 15 amino acids. With V trimmed by 3 bases and J by 0 bases, 4 bases remained unmatched. The germline V gene encodes CDR1 SNHLY and CDR2 FYNNEI. CDR3 in DNA: TGTGCCAGCAGTGATTTACAGGGGACTAACTATGGCTACACCTTC. Translating it yields CASSDLQGTNYGYTF.

The table lists this clonotype with a count of one. One base away lies a much larger clone, so this may be a sequencing read error. This rearrangement joins TRBV12-3 or TRBV12-4 to TRBJ1-4; D possibly corresponds to TRBD1 (5 bases). The CDR3 is made up of 15 amino acids. Trimming took off 6 bases at V and 11 bases at J, with 22 bases between the two ends. The CDR3 sequence is CASSPLRGSRDKLFF. Written as DNA, the CDR3 is TGTGCCAGCAGCCCTCTCCGGGGGAGTAGGGACAAACTGTTTTTT.

The chain recombines TRBV7-8 with TRBJ1-1; D unresolved. Trimming took off 1 base at V and 7 bases at J, with 13 bases between the two ends. The CDR3 spans 14 residues. Germline CDR1 SGHVS, CDR2 FQNEAQ. This CDR3 is CASSLERQVGEAFF. The CDR3 bases are TGTGCCAGCAGCTTAGAAAGGCAGGTCGGTGAAGCTTTCTTT.

The CDR3 here is CASSFRTISGNTIYF. The CDR3 DNA reads as TGTGCCAGCAGTTTCCGGACGATCTCTGGAAACACCATATATTTT. The chain links TRBV12-3 or TRBV12-4 to TRBJ1-3; D is unresolved. With 3 bases removed from V and 0 bases from J, the gap between germline ends came to 9 bases. This CDR3 contains 15 residues.

CDR3 DNA sequence: TGCAGCGTTGTCGGCAGCCAGAACACCGGGGAGCTGTTTTTT. Protein: CSVVGSQNTGELFF. The chain employs TRBV29-1 and TRBJ2-2; D ambiguous. CDR3 length: 14 residues. Trimming took off 4 bases at V and 1 base at J, with 10 bases between the two ends. Germline assignment: CDR1 SQVTM and CDR2 ANQGSEA.

This sequence joins TRBV20-1 and TRBJ2-2; no definite D call. Trimming shortened V by 3 bases and J by 1 base, and 6 bases separated the two germline ends. This CDR3 contains 13 residues. Germline loops: CDR1 DFQATT, CDR2 SNEGSKA (reference sequence). CDR3 protein: CSASGWNTGELFF. The CDR3 region has the DNA TGCAGTGCTAGCGGGTGGAACACCGGGGAGCTGTTTTTT.

V usage is TRBV9 and J usage is TRBJ1-1; 9 bases line up with TRBD1. CDR1 SGDLS and CDR2 YYNGEE come from the germline V gene. CDR3 length: 16 amino acids. Trimming cost V 0 bases and J 5 bases; bases outside gene matches: 8. The DNA for the CDR3 is TGTGCCAGCAGCGTAGTCCCACAGGGGGCCGAGACTGAAGCTTTCTTT. Translating gives CASSVVPQGAETEAFF.

The genes are TRBV7-3 and TRBJ1-1; D unresolved. V was cut by 5 bases and J by 3 bases, with 13 bases left in between. The CDR3 is made up of 14 amino acids. In germline, CDR1 is SGHTA, CDR2 FQGTGA. CDR3 nucleotides: TGTGCCAGCAGCGTCGGACTAGACTACACTGAAGCTTTCTTT. Translated: CASSVGLDYTEAFF.

To note about this clonotype: A read error may produce the germline difference seen at one junction end. V and J are TRBV12-3 or TRBV12-4 and TRBJ2-3; 8 positions match TRBD2. This CDR3 comprises 15 residues. The CDR3 protein is CATSEPSLAGDTQYF. DNA for the CDR3: TGTGCCACCAGTGAACCGAGTCTAGCGGGAGATACGCAGTATTTT.

The V and J genes are TRBV10-3 and TRBJ2-7, with 10 bases that match TRBD1. The J call could be wrong; TRBJ2-5 is a better fit for the DNA end. The CDR3 length is 13 residues. Looked up from germline, CDR1 is ENHRY and CDR2 is SYGVKD. DNA of the CDR3: TGTGCCATCAGCGGGACAGGGGAAGAGACCCAGTACTTC. It encodes CAISGTGEETQYF.

The chain links TRBV12-3 or TRBV12-4 to TRBJ1-2; 8 bases fit TRBD1. V was clipped by 5 bases and J by 5 bases; unmatched bases: 7. The CDR3 spans 14 residues. The CDR3: CASSRQGQNYGYTF. CDR3 sequence (DNA): TGTGCCAGCAGTCGACAGGGGCAAAATTATGGCTACACCTTC.

This clonotype was picked up a small number of times. The chain combines TRBV20-1 with TRBJ1-6, with 7 bases identical to TRBD1. The germline gives CDR1 DFQATT, CDR2 SNEGSKA (reference sequence). Trimming took 4 bases from V and 6 from J; bases not matched to a gene: 6. This CDR3 contains 14 residues. The CDR3 is CSATGDSLNSPLHF. Here the CDR3 DNA reads TGCAGTGCTACCGGGGACAGTCTTAATTCACCCCTCCACTTT.

The chain uses TRBV6-1 and TRBJ2-2, with unresolved D. Germline CDR1 and CDR2: MNHNS and SASEGT. Trimming left V 6 bases short and J 6 bases short, with 11 bases between. This CDR3 contains 13 residues. The CDR3 is CASSPRVPGELFF. The CDR3 DNA follows: TGTGCCAGCAGCCCCCGGGTTCCCGGGGAGCTGTTTTTT.

Worth noting for this clonotype: This may arise from a read error, as a much more abundant clone is one base away. This rearrangement joins TRBV7-8 to TRBJ2-5; TRBD1 is a possible D gene (6 bases). The CDR3 loop spans 14 amino acids. Trimming removed 5 bases at V and 0 bases at J, with 10 bases between. The germline V gene has CDR1 SGHVS and CDR2 FQNEAQ. The CDR3 DNA reads TGTGCCAGCAGCCCCCGGACAGACCAAGAGACCCAGTACTTC. Translating it yields CASSPRTDQETQYF.

This sequence joins TRBV12-3 or TRBV12-4 and TRBJ1-2; D is perhaps TRBD1 (5 bases). The CDR3 is 13 residues long. Trimming removed 8 bases at V and 2 bases at J, with 12 bases between. The CDR3 nucleotides are TGTGCCAGCGTATCGGGACGGAACTATGGCTACACCTTC. Translation gives CASVSGRNYGYTF.

The rearrangement links TRBV20-1 to TRBJ1-3; 9 nucleotides line up with TRBD1. The J segment lost 2 bases and the V segment lost 0 bases, leaving 5 bases of the junction unmatched. Germline-derived CDR1 and CDR2 are DFQATT and SNEGSKA (reference sequence). CDR3 size: 16 residues. The chain's CDR3 is CSAREPQGAPGNTIYF. CDR3 nucleotides: TGCAGTGCTAGAGAACCACAGGGGGCACCTGGAAACACCATATATTTT.

The CDR3 nucleotides are TGCAGCGTTGAAGGGGACGGGGCGACTGAAGCTTTCTTT. It is translated as CSVEGDGATEAFF. The chain has TRBV29-1 and TRBJ1-1; a weak D match, TRBD1 (5 bases). CDR3 length: 13 amino acids. The germline V and J ends were trimmed by 1 base and 5 bases, with 11 bases remaining between them. The germline V gene encodes CDR1 SQVTM and CDR2 ANQGSEA.

The rearrangement joins TRBV12-3 or TRBV12-4 to TRBJ1-1, with unresolved D. Trimming took 8 bases from V and 8 from J, leaving 15 bases between them. This CDR3 has 12 residues. CDR3 DNA sequence: TGTGCCAGCTCATCCAACCAGCTCGAAGCTTTCTTT. Its translation: CASSSNQLEAFF.

This clonotype was seen a handful of times. The chain links TRBV12-3 or TRBV12-4 to TRBJ1-2; 7 nucleotides agree with TRBD1. V was clipped by 5 bases and J by 4 bases; unmatched bases: 10. The length of the CDR3 is 15 residues. The CDR3 protein is CASSGLQGTVYGYTF. The CDR3, as DNA: TGTGCCAGCAGTGGCCTACAAGGGACAGTCTATGGCTACACCTTC.

The chain has TRBV7-8 and TRBJ1-1; D is undetermined. Germline-derived CDR1 and CDR2 are SGHVS and FQNEAQ. V was trimmed by 5 bases and J by 4 bases, leaving 14 bases between them. CDR3 length: 14 residues. CDR3 sequence: CASSPEGSSTEAFF. Written as DNA, the CDR3 is TGTGCCAGCAGCCCAGAGGGCTCTAGCACTGAAGCTTTCTTT.

On this clonotype itself: One end of the junction does not line up with germline, which may come from a read error. The chain is built from TRBV7-6 and TRBJ2-5, with 7 bases lining up with TRBD1. Per germline, CDR1 SGHVS and CDR2 FNYEAQ. This CDR3 comprises 14 residues. The CDR3 loop reads CASSQEWGQETQYF. CDR3 DNA sequence: TGCGCCAGCAGCCAAGAATGGGGACAGGAGACCCAGTACTTC.

This chain links TRBV15 with TRBJ2-1; D is ambiguous. CDR1 is LNHNV, CDR2 YYDKDF, per germline (reference sequence). The germline V and J ends were trimmed by 1 base and 8 bases, with 3 bases remaining between them. CDR3 length: 11 amino acids. This CDR3 is CATSRGDEQFF. CDR3 in DNA: TGTGCCACCAGCAGAGGCGATGAGCAGTTCTTC.

This clonotype was observed many times. The rearrangement joins TRBV25-1 to TRBJ1-2, with D perhaps matching TRBD1 (6 bases). Trimming took 3 bases from V and 6 from J, leaving 14 bases between them. From germline, CDR1 is MGHDK and CDR2 SYGVNS. The CDR3 runs 14 residues. As DNA, the CDR3 is TGTGCCAGCAGTGAGCAACAACAGGGTCATGGCTACACCTTC. Its protein product is CASSEQQQGHGYTF.